This T cell receptor beta chain was sequenced in a study of blood T cell repertoires in COVID-19. This table comes from immunoSEQ multiplex PCR, and its TCRdb copy is limited to in-frame clones, with some not included. Of roughly 150,000 clones in the sample, 82% were seen once. Participants were aged roughly 18 to 90 years, lived in 24 US areas, and enrolled virtually. The CDR3 loop spans 16 amino acids. Germline assignment: CDR1 MRHNA and CDR2 SNTAGT. After removal of 5 bases from V and 5 bases from J, the junction contained 11 bases not matched to a gene. Sequencing used PBMCs or T cells enriched from blood (not recorded which). The sequence came from a man in his sixties who had recovered from COVID-19. The rearrangement uses TRBV6-4 and TRBJ2-2, with 7 bases that match TRBD2. CDR3 amino acids: CASSSSAASGTGELFF. Here the CDR3 DNA reads TGTGCCAGCAGTTCGTCCGCGGCTAGCGGAACCGGGGAGCTGTTTTTT.